Only a few counts were recorded for the clone carrying this TCR beta chain. Each CDR3 protein is one row after TCRdb ran MiXCR on the RACE reads. The repertoire includes about 82,000 distinct CDR3 sequences, 10% to 15% of them detected once, and around 5.7% sits in the top ten. This record comes from a study of human T cells and chemical hapten exposure. As for time point: patch test 3, about 24 weeks after DPC sensitization. Treatment of the sample: therapeutic diphenylcyclopropenone sensitization with weekly scalp DPC. The CDR3 sequence is 17 residues long. Trimming stripped 0 bases from V and 4 bases from J, with 17 bases between. In germline, CDR1 is MGHRA, CDR2 YSYEKL.

The material sequenced was whole blood, taken in connection with sensitization to the hapten diphenylcyclopropenone (DPC). V is TRBV4-1 and J is TRBJ2-3; D uncertain. The receptor's source is a woman aged 45-65 years with alopecia areata. Some clones in this sample may be carry-over from other donors' samples. The CDR3 is CASSQEAYSSWADTQYF. The CDR3 region has the DNA TGCGCCAGCAGCCAAGAAGCCTACAGCTCATGGGCAGATACGCAGTATTTT.